The clone carrying this TCR beta chain was detected a few times. Its specificity is not known. Each cDNA held unique molecular identifiers, and template switching gave it a universal primer site. TCRdb passed the 5' RACE reads through MiXCR, listing each CDR3 protein once. The data contain roughly 190,000 distinct CDR3 sequences, about 16% of them singletons. The V gene lost 5 bases and the J gene lost 12 bases, with 13 bases spanning the gap. CDR3 size: 12 residues. The germline V gene encodes CDR1 KGHSH and CDR2 LQKENI. This specimen belongs to a study of identical twins. General study points: Among beta out-of-frame sequences, excess sharing between twins appeared weaker.

The same sample was also studied in work on T cells expressing NK-cell markers. As that study records: An anti-gamma-delta TCR antibody restricted sorting to alpha-beta TCR T cells in several experiments.

Source material: CD8+ T cells sorted from blood. V usage is TRBV18 and J usage is TRBJ1-4, with D uncertain. This sequence originates from a woman aged 18 to 35 in good health. Here the CDR3 reads CASSTLMKQLFF. The CDR3 coding sequence is TGTGCCAGCTCAACCTTAATGAAACAACTGTTTTTT.